A single sample is the source of the 4 T cell receptor beta chains below, sequenced in a study of persistence of HIV-infected CD4 T cells. These receptors have no known antigen. Cells were stimulated nonspecifically with anti-CD3/anti-CD28 magnetic beads. CD4+ T cells upregulating both CD40 ligand and CD69 were sorted as responding cells. Sequencing used immunoSEQ version 4 in survey mode. Libraries were prepared by immunoSEQ multiplex PCR; TCRdb keeps only in-frame clonotypes and omits some of them. The sample comprises 40,000 to 45,000 clones, about 90% of which are singletons, and 0.85% to 1.3% rests with the top ten. This specimen was CD4+ T cells sorted from PBMCs after roughly 18-hour stimulation, taken from a patient who received antiretroviral therapy. The receptors come from an adult man with HIV who was CMV-seropositive.

This clone has a handful of counts. The chain recombines TRBV7-3 with TRBJ1-1; 9 bases map to TRBD1. Unmatched junction bases numbered 3, after V lost 4 bases and J lost 0 bases. CDR1 SGHTA and CDR2 FQGTGA come from the germline V gene. The CDR3 contains 15 residues. The CDR3: CASSSDRGLNTEAFF. The CDR3 DNA reads TGTGCCAGCAGCTCGGACAGGGGATTGAACACTGAAGCTTTCTTT. The full variable domain, rest sourced from reference TRBV7-3 and TRBJ1-1, is GAGVSQTPSNKVTEKGKYVELRCDPISGHTALYWYRQSLGQGPEFLIYFQGTGAADDSGLPNDRFFAVRPEGSVSTLKIQRTERGDSAVYLCASSSDRGLNTEAFFGQGTRLTVV.

The V gene is TRBV29-1, the J gene TRBJ1-4; D not resolved. Germline values: CDR1 SQVTM, CDR2 ANQGSEA. This CDR3 has 13 residues. Trimming removed 6 bases at V and 0 bases at J, with 8 bases between. In nucleotides, the CDR3 is TGCAGCGTCCAACATTCAACTAATGAAAAACTGTTTTTT. Protein sequence: CSVQHSTNEKLFF.

The V gene is TRBV14, the J gene TRBJ2-3; TRBD2 matches at 12 bases. The CDR3 runs 17 residues. J was trimmed by 2 bases and V by 4 bases; bases with no gene match: 7. Germline assignment: CDR1 SGHDN and CDR2 FVKESK. The CDR3 DNA reads TGTGCCAGCAGCCTCCGAAGACTAGCGGGGGCCACAGATACGCAGTATTTT. Residues: CASSLRRLAGATDTQYF. Full variable domain (outside the CDR3, taken from reference TRBV14 and TRBJ2-3): EAGVTQFPSHSVIEKGQTVTLRCDPISGHDNLYWYRRVMGKEIKFLLHFVKESKQDESGMPNNRFLAERTGGTYSTLKVQPAELEDSGVYFCASSLRRLAGATDTQYFGPGTRLTVL.

V and J are TRBV27 and TRBJ2-7, with 8 bases that match TRBD2. Germline lookup yields CDR1 MNHEY and CDR2 SMNVEV (reference sequence). The trim removed 4 bases at V and 3 bases at J, leaving 11 bases unmatched. The CDR3 is 16 amino acids. CDR3 sequence reads: CASSSQLGLANYEQYF. In nucleotides, the CDR3 is TGTGCCAGCAGTTCCCAGTTAGGACTAGCCAACTACGAGCAGTACTTC.